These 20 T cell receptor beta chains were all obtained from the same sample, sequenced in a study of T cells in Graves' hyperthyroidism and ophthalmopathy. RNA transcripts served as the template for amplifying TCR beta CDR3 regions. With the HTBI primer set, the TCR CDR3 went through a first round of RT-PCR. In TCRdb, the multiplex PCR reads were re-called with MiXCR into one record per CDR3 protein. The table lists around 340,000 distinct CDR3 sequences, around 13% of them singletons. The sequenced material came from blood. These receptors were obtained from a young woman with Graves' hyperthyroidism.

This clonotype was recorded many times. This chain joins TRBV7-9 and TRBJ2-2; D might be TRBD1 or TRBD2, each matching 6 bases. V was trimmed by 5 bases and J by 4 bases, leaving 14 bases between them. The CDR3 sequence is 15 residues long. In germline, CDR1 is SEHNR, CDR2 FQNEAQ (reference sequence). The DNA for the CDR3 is TGTGCCAGCAGCCCAACTAGCAGGGGCACCGGGGAGCTGTTTTTT. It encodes CASSPTSRGTGELFF.

This CDR3 is CSVVWLAGASSETQYF. CDR3 DNA: TGCAGCGTTGTGTGGCTAGCGGGAGCCTCTTCGGAGACCCAGTACTTC. The V call is TRBV29-1, the J call TRBJ2-5; 10 bases map to TRBD2. CDR1 SQVTM and CDR2 ANQGSEA come from the germline V gene. This CDR3 has 16 residues. V was pared by 4 bases and J by 5 bases, with 13 bases of the junction left unmatched.

CDR3 loop: CSASNAVGTNYGYTF. The CDR3 nucleotides are TGCAGTGCTAGTAATGCAGTGGGTACTAACTATGGCTACACCTTC. The chain links TRBV20-1 to TRBJ1-2; D is unresolved. Trimming stripped 3 bases from V and 0 bases from J, with 14 bases between. The CDR3 is 15 residues long. Germline CDR1 reads DFQATT; CDR2 reads SNEGSKA (reference sequence).

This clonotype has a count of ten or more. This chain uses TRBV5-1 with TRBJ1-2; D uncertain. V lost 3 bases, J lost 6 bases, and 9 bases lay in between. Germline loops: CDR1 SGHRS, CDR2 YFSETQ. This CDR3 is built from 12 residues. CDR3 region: CASSWGGNGYTF. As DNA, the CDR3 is TGCGCCAGCAGCTGGGGAGGAAATGGCTACACCTTC.

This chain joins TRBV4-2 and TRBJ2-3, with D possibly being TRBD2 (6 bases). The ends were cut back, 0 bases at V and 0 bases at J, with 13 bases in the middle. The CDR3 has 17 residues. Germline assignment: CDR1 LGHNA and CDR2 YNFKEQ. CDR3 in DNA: TGTGCCAGCAGCCAAGAAGACTCTAGCGCCAGCACAGATACGCAGTATTTT. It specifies CASSQEDSSASTDTQYF.

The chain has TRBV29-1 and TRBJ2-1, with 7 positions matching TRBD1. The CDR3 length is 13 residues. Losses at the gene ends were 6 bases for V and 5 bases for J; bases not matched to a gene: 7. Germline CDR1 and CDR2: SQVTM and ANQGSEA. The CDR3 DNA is TGCAGCGTAGGCGGTGGGACAGACAATGAGCAGTTCTTC. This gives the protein CSVGGGTDNEQFF.

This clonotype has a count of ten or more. The CDR3 DNA is TGCAGTGCTACTAAAGGGACAGGCAATCAGCCCCAGCATTTT. Translated, it gives CSATKGTGNQPQHF. The gene calls are TRBV20-1 and TRBJ1-5; 7 nucleotides match TRBD1. CDR3 size: 14 residues. J gave up 2 bases and V 4 bases, and 5 bases lay outside the gene matches. Germline-derived CDR1 and CDR2 are DFQATT and SNEGSKA (reference sequence).

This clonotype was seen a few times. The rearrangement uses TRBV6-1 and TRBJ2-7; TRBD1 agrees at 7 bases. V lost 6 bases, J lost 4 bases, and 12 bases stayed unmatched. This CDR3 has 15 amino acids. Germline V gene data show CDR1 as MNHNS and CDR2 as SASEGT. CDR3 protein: CASSPPDRAIYEQYF. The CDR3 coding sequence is TGTGCCAGCAGCCCGCCCGACAGGGCTATTTACGAGCAGTACTTC.

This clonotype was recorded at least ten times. CDR3 loop: CASSEAPGTGELFF. The CDR3, as DNA: TGTGCCAGCAGTGAAGCGCCGGGTACCGGGGAGCTGTTTTTT. The genes are TRBV6-1 and TRBJ2-2; no clear D gene. Trimming took 0 bases from V and 5 from J, leaving 7 bases between them. The CDR3 has 14 amino acids. CDR1 MNHNS and CDR2 SASEGT come from the germline V gene.

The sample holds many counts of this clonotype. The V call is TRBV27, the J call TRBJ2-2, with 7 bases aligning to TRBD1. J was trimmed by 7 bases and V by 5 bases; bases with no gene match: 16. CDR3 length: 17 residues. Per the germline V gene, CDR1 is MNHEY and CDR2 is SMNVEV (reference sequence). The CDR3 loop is CASSPKTGLWSHGELFF. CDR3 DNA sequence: TGTGCCAGCAGTCCTAAGACAGGGCTATGGAGTCACGGGGAGCTGTTTTTT.

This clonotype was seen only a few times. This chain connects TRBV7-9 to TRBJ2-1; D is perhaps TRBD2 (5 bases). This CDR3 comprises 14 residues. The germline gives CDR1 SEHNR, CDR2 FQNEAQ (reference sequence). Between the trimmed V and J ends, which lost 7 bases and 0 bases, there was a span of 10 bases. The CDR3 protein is CASTSGSSYNEQFF. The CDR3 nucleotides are TGTGCCAGCACTTCGGGGAGCTCCTACAATGAGCAGTTCTTC.

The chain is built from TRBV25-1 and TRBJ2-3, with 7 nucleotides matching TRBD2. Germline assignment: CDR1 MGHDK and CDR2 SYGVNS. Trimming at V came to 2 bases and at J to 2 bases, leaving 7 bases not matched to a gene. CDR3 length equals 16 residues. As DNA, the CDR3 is TGTGCCAGCAGTGAAGGGTCGGGGGGATTCACAGATACGCAGTATTTT. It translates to CASSEGSGGFTDTQYF.

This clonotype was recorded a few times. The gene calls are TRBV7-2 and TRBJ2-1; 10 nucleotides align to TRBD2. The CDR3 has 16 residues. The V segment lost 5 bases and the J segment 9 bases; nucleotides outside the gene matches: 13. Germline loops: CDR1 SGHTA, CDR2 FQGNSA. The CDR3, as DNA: TGTGCCAGCAGCCTACTAAGCGGGAGGGCCGAAACTGAGCAGTTCTTC. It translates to CASSLLSGRAETEQFF.

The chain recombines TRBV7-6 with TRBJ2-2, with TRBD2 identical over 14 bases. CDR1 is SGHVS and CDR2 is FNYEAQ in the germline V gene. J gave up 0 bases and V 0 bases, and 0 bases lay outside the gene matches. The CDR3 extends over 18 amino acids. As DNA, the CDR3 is TGTGCCAGCAGCTTAGCGACTAGCGGGAGGGCGAACACCGGGGAGCTGTTTTTT. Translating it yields CASSLATSGRANTGELFF.

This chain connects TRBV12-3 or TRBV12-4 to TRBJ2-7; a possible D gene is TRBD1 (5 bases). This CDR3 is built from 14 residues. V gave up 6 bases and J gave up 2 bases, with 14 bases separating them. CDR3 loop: CASSRQARAYEQYF. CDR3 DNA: TGTGCCAGCAGCAGGCAGGCCAGGGCCTACGAGCAGTACTTC.

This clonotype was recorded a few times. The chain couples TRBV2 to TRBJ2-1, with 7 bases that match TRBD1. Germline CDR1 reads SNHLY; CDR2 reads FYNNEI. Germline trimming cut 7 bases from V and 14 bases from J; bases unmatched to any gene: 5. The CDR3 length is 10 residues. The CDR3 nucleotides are TGTGCCAGCATCGGTACAGGGGAGTTCTTC. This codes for CASIGTGEFF.

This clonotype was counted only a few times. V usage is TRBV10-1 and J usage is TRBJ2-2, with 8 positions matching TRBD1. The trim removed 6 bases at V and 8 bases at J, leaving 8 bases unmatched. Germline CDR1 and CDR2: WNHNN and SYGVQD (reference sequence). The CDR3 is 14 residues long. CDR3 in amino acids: CASSRGQVTGELFF. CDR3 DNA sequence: TGCGCCAGCAGCCGGGGACAGGTGACGGGGGAGCTGTTTTTT.

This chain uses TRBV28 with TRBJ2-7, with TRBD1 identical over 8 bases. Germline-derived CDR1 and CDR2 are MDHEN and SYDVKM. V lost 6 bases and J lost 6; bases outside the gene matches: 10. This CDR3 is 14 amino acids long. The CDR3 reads CASRNPGGRAEQYF. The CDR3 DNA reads TGTGCCAGCAGGAACCCAGGGGGCCGGGCCGAGCAGTACTTC.

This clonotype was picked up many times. The DNA of the CDR3 is TGTGCCAGCAGTGGGACTAGCGACACCGGGGAGCTGTTTTTT. This translates into CASSGTSDTGELFF. The rearrangement joins TRBV25-1 to TRBJ2-2; 9 nucleotides line up with TRBD2. CDR3 length: 14 amino acids. Per germline, CDR1 MGHDK and CDR2 SYGVNS. The junction had 0 bases not matched to a gene; V was cut back by 4 bases and J by 3 bases.

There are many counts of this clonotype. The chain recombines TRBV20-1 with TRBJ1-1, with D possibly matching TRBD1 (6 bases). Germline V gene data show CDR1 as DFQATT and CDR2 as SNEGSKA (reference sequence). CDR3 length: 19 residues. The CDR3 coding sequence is TGCAGGGCCGCTGTGATCGTTAGACAGGCCCGGAGCATGAACACTGAAGCTTTCTTT. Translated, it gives CRAAVIVRQARSMNTEAFF.